What follows describes a single T cell receptor (beta chain). Its target is unknown. The data derive from a study of cytomegalovirus exposure and HLA in healthy donors. Overall study context: Genetic ancestry analysis placed around four fifths of the roughly 400 donors that were genotyped in the Caucasian-associated cluster. Broader study findings: TCR beta V- and J-gene trimming was later associated with a missense DCLRE1C variant. CMV antigen specificity of three CMV-associated chains was confirmed in vitro.

This CDR3 is built from 18 residues. Trimming cost V 2 bases and J 4 bases; bases outside gene matches: 9. Germline V lookup: CDR1 SGHAT, CDR2 FQNNGV. PCR primers comprised 60 Vbeta and 13 Jbeta primers. The method was immunoSEQ multiplex PCR; TCRdb's version includes in-frame clones alone and lacks a portion of them. The sample holds approximately 110,000 clones; approximately 79% are singletons and the top ten take 6.9%. This receptor was obtained from a man aged 25-45 years in good health and CMV-seropositive. V gene TRBV11-2 combines with J gene TRBJ1-6, with 9 positions matching TRBD1. Sequences were obtained from PBMCs. This CDR3 reads CASSLPTTGGSYNSPLHF. The CDR3 coding sequence is TGTGCCAGCAGCTTACCGACCACAGGGGGCTCTTATAATTCACCCCTCCACTTT. Full variable domain (missing parts from reference TRBV11-2 and TRBJ1-6): EAGVAQSPRYKIIEKRQSVAFWCNPISGHATLYWYQQILGQGPKLLIQFQNNGVVDDSQLPKDRFSAERLKGVDSTLKIQPAKLEDSAVYLCASSLPTTGGSYNSPLHFGNGTRLTVT.